A single sample is the source of the 29 T cell receptor beta chains below, sequenced in a study of blood T cells in healthy people across ages. Sample-barcoded 5' priming and a J-beta primer mix drove a second PCR of about 6 to 12 cycles. TCRdb reanalysed the 5' RACE reads using MiXCR and keeps one entry per CDR3 protein. The sample consists of about 620,000 distinct CDR3 sequences, under 25% of them appearing once. The sample consisted of blood. The source of these receptors is a man aged 65 to 79 in good health.

This clonotype was seen repeatedly, ten times or more. The gene calls are TRBV20-1 and TRBJ2-7, with D perhaps TRBD1 or TRBD2 (6 bases each). CDR1 is DFQATT and CDR2 is SNEGSKA in the germline V gene (reference sequence). This CDR3 has 12 amino acids. The germline V and J ends were trimmed by 5 bases and 5 bases, with 13 bases remaining between them. The CDR3 nucleotides are TGCAGTGCTCTCTTGGGGGGCCACGAGCAGTACTTC. Protein product: CSALLGGHEQYF.

This chain joins TRBV7-2 and TRBJ1-4; 10 positions agree with TRBD1. This CDR3 is 17 amino acids long. Germline CDR1 SGHTA, CDR2 FQGNSA. Unmatched junction bases numbered 6, after V lost 1 base and J lost 4 bases. The CDR3 DNA is TGTGCCAGCAGCTTAGAGGGACAGGGGACCTATAATGAAAAACTGTTTTTT. Translated: CASSLEGQGTYNEKLFF. Based on the CDR3 plus reference TRBV7-2 and TRBJ1-4, the full variable domain is GAGVSQSPSNKVTEKGKDVELRCDPISGHTALYWYRQSLGQGLEFLIYFQGNSAPDKSGLPSDRFSAERTGGSVSTLTIQRTQQEDSAVYLCASSLEGQGTYNEKLFFGSGTQLSVL.

This clonotype was picked up a small number of times. The J gene is TRBJ1-5, the V gene TRBV20-1, with D maybe TRBD1 (6 bases). Germline V lookup: CDR1 DFQATT, CDR2 SNEGSKA (reference sequence). Trimming pared 5 bases from V and 0 bases from J, leaving 14 bases between. The CDR3 is made up of 15 amino acids. This chain's CDR3 is CSAARGASSNQPQHF. Here the CDR3 DNA reads TGCAGTGCTGCCCGGGGGGCGAGTAGCAATCAGCCCCAGCATTTT.

This sequence joins TRBV3-1 and TRBJ1-1; TRBD1 aligns across 11 bases. The CDR3 has 15 residues. Germline CDR1 LGHDT, CDR2 YNNKEL (reference sequence). V lost 7 bases, J lost 1 base, and 5 bases stayed unmatched. The CDR3 loop is CASNGQGAPNTEAFF. The CDR3 coding sequence is TGTGCCAGCAACGGACAGGGGGCCCCGAACACTGAAGCTTTCTTT. The full variable domain, with the rest looked up from reference TRBV3-1 and TRBJ1-1, is DTAVSQTPKYLVTQMGNDKSIKCEQNLGHDTMYWYKQDSKKFLKIMFSYNNKELIINETVPNRFSPKSPDKAHLNLHINSLELGDSAVYFCASNGQGAPNTEAFFGQGTRLTVV.

The chain has TRBV7-2 and TRBJ1-3; D perhaps matches TRBD1 (5 bases). CDR3 length: 16 amino acids. The germline V and J ends were trimmed by 9 bases and 1 base, with 19 bases remaining between them. Germline loops: CDR1 SGHTA, CDR2 FQGNSA. CDR3 sequence: CASSESGGWSGNTIYF. For the CDR3, the DNA is TGTGCCAGTAGCGAATCCGGGGGTTGGTCTGGAAACACCATATATTTT.

This clonotype occurred a few times. The chain employs TRBV7-9 and TRBJ2-1, with D perhaps TRBD2 (6 bases). The CDR3 sequence is 14 residues long. Germline loops: CDR1 SEHNR, CDR2 FQNEAQ (reference sequence). Trimming shortened V by 3 bases and J by 4 bases, and 10 bases separated the two germline ends. CDR3 bases: TGTGCCAGCAGCTTCCGACTAGGTTACAATGAGCAGTTCTTC. This sequence encodes CASSFRLGYNEQFF.

This rearrangement joins TRBV20-1 to TRBJ2-7; 7 nucleotides agree with TRBD2. The CDR3 is 14 amino acids. The germline V gene has CDR1 DFQATT and CDR2 SNEGSKA (reference sequence). V shed 0 bases, J shed 0 bases, and the junction held 2 bases outside the gene matches. The CDR3 loop is CSARDSGGSYEQYF. In DNA form, the CDR3 reads TGCAGTGCTAGAGACTCGGGAGGCTCCTACGAGCAGTACTTC.

CDR3 nucleotides: TGCAGTGCTAGTAGAGGGTTCCTATCCTACGAGCAGTACTTC. Translation gives CSASRGFLSYEQYF. The genes are TRBV20-1 and TRBJ2-7; D is perhaps TRBD2 (5 bases). V was clipped by 3 bases and J by 1 base, with 13 bases between them. CDR3 length: 14 amino acids. Germline V CDR1 and CDR2: DFQATT, SNEGSKA (reference sequence).

This chain links TRBV18 with TRBJ2-5; D is uncertain. The length of the CDR3 is 14 residues. The V gene lost 2 bases and the J gene lost 5 bases, with 12 bases spanning the gap. The germline V gene encodes CDR1 KGHSH and CDR2 LQKENI. CDR3 in amino acids: CASSPKALGETQYF. The CDR3 nucleotides are TGTGCCAGCTCACCAAAGGCTTTAGGGGAGACCCAGTACTTC.

This clonotype was counted between two and nine times. The chain employs TRBV5-6 and TRBJ2-3; no clear D. Trimming left V 3 bases short and J 6 bases short, with 8 bases between. CDR1 is SGHDT, CDR2 YYEEEE, per germline. The CDR3 runs to 12 residues. The CDR3 loop is CASSSWPDTQYF. The CDR3 DNA follows: TGTGCCAGCAGCTCCTGGCCGGATACGCAGTATTTT.

J is TRBJ2-4 and V is TRBV12-5, with TRBD1 as a possible D gene (7 bases). The CDR3 length is 14 residues. Looked up from germline, CDR1 is LGHNT and CDR2 is FRNRAP. Trimming removed 5 bases at V and 11 bases at J, with 19 bases between. The CDR3 DNA follows: TGTGCTAGTGGTCCGGGGGACAGCAGAGGCGTTCAGTACTTC. It codes for CASGPGDSRGVQYF.

The sample holds a few counts of this clonotype. The V call is TRBV4-3, the J call TRBJ2-6; D unclear. This CDR3 is built from 15 residues. CDR1 is LGHNA and CDR2 is YSLEER in the germline V gene. The V and J ends lost 4 bases and 0 bases respectively, with 7 bases between them. DNA of the CDR3: TGCGCCAGCAGCCCTTTGGCCTCTGGGGCCAACGTCCTGACTTTC. Amino acids: CASSPLASGANVLTF.

The chain links TRBV2 to TRBJ2-3; D gene unclear. The germline gives CDR1 SNHLY, CDR2 FYNNEI. V lost 3 bases and J lost 0, with 7 bases in between. The CDR3 runs 14 residues. CDR3 nucleotide sequence: TGTGCCAGCAGTGACAGGAGTAGCACAGATACGCAGTATTTT. It encodes CASSDRSSTDTQYF.

This rearrangement joins TRBV5-6 to TRBJ1-1; a weak D match, TRBD1 (5 bases). The V and J ends lost 3 bases and 5 bases respectively, with 11 bases between them. The CDR3 contains 13 residues. Looked up from germline, CDR1 is SGHDT and CDR2 is YYEEEE. The CDR3 spells CASSWGWGTEAFF. In DNA, the CDR3 is TGTGCCAGCAGCTGGGGGTGGGGTACTGAAGCTTTCTTT.

The chain couples TRBV3-1 to TRBJ2-5; a possible D gene is TRBD2 (6 bases). Per germline, CDR1 LGHDT and CDR2 YNNKEL (reference sequence). With 6 bases removed from V and 5 bases from J, the gap between germline ends came to 10 bases. CDR3 size: 12 residues. The CDR3 DNA reads as TGTGCCAGCAGGGACTATGGGGAGACCCAGTACTTC. Amino acids: CASRDYGETQYF.

This clonotype was seen a few times. J is TRBJ2-5 and V is TRBV25-1, with D tentatively TRBD1 (6 bases). This CDR3 has 15 residues. V gave up 1 base and J gave up 3 bases, with 12 bases separating them. Germline V gives CDR1 MGHDK, CDR2 SYGVNS. CDR3 in DNA: TGTGCCAGCAGTGAATGGGCAGGGGCGGAAGAGACCCAGTACTTC. Translating it yields CASSEWAGAEETQYF.

The CDR3 DNA reads TGTGCTAGTGGTATCCAAGGGGTGGGCACCGGGGAGCTGTTTTTT. Amino acids: CASGIQGVGTGELFF. The chain is built from TRBV12-5 and TRBJ2-2; possibly TRBD1 for D (5 bases). In germline, CDR1 is LGHNT, CDR2 FRNRAP. V lost 5 bases and J 4 bases, leaving 14 bases between the germline ends. The CDR3 has 15 amino acids.

J is TRBJ2-5 and V is TRBV12-3 or TRBV12-4; 9 nucleotides line up with TRBD1. Trimming took 3 bases from V and 1 from J; bases not matched to a gene: 3. CDR3 length: 15 residues. DNA of the CDR3: TGTGCCAGCAGTTTTTGGGACAGGGCCCAAGAGACCCAGTACTTC. Amino acid sequence: CASSFWDRAQETQYF.

This chain links TRBV13 with TRBJ2-1, with D unclear. Germline values: CDR1 PRHDT, CDR2 FYEKMQ (reference sequence). V lost 5 bases and J lost 4, with 9 bases in between. This CDR3 has 13 residues. This chain's CDR3 is CASSPTFYNEQFF. The CDR3 DNA reads as TGTGCCAGCAGCCCCACGTTTTACAATGAGCAGTTCTTC.

The chain employs TRBV7-2 and TRBJ2-5; D is unclear. V dropped 3 bases and J dropped 1 base, with 9 bases sitting between them. Germline V lookup: CDR1 SGHTA, CDR2 FQGNSA. The CDR3 contains 14 residues. In nucleotides, the CDR3 is TGTGCCAGCAGCTTTTCCCGTTCCCAAGAGACCCAGTACTTC. It specifies CASSFSRSQETQYF.

This clonotype has only a few counts. This chain joins TRBV29-1 and TRBJ2-5, with 7 bases lining up with TRBD1. J gave up 6 bases and V 3 bases, and 4 bases lay outside the gene matches. The V gene's germline CDR1 is SQVTM and CDR2 ANQGSEA. This CDR3 is 12 amino acids long. The CDR3 DNA is TGCAGCGTTGATCGACAGGGACAGACCCAGTACTTC. Translating gives CSVDRQGQTQYF.

This clonotype showed up just a few times. The rearrangement joins TRBV7-3 to TRBJ2-3; D is possibly TRBD2 (5 bases). This CDR3 region has 13 residues. CDR1 and CDR2 from the germline V gene are SGHTA and FQGTGA. V lost 4 bases, J lost 4 bases, and 9 bases lay in between. The CDR3 region has the DNA TGTGCCAGCAGCTCCACTAGGGCAGATACGCAGTATTTT. Translated: CASSSTRADTQYF.

Written as DNA, the CDR3 is TGCGCCAGCAGCTTGGGGGTAGCGGGGGAAGAGACCCAGTACTTC. Amino acid sequence: CASSLGVAGEETQYF. The rearrangement joins TRBV5-1 to TRBJ2-5, with 9 bases aligning to TRBD2. The J segment lost 3 bases and the V segment lost 0 bases, leaving 3 bases of the junction unmatched. Looked up from germline, CDR1 is SGHRS and CDR2 is YFSETQ. This CDR3 is built from 15 residues. The entire variable domain, with the rest obtained from reference TRBV5-1 and TRBJ2-5, is as follows: KAGVTQTPRYLIKTRGQQVTLSCSPISGHRSVSWYQQTPGQGLQFLFEYFSETQRNKGNFPGRFSGRQFSNSRSEMNVSTLELGDSALYLCASSLGVAGEETQYFGPGTRLLVL.

The sample holds a few counts of this clonotype. V gene TRBV3-1 combines with J gene TRBJ2-1; a possible D gene is TRBD2 (6 bases). The end of the DNA fits TRBJ2-5 better, so the J call may be wrong. Germline V lookup: CDR1 LGHDT, CDR2 YNNKEL (reference sequence). CDR3 size: 15 residues. DNA for the CDR3: TGTGCCAGCAGCCTCCGGGACTCCAGGCGGGAGACCCAGTACTTC. Its translation is CASSLRDSRRETQYF.

The table lists this clonotype with a few counts. The chain uses TRBV6-5 and TRBJ1-6, with 12 positions matching TRBD1. This CDR3 contains 20 residues. V lost 4 bases, J lost 7 bases, and 17 bases stayed unmatched. The germline CDR1 and CDR2 sequences are MNHEY and SVGAGI. The CDR3 DNA reads TGTGCCAGCAGTTCCGGGCGGGGGACAGGGGGCGCCTCTAAGAATTCACCCCTCCACTTT. This translates into CASSSGRGTGGASKNSPLHF.

This clonotype was seen a handful of times. V gene TRBV10-3 combines with J gene TRBJ2-5; D is undetermined. The J call is uncertain, as TRBJ2-1 better fits the DNA end. CDR1 is ENHRY and CDR2 is SYGVKD in the germline V gene. The CDR3 extends over 11 amino acids. The CDR3 loop is CAINEANEQFF. The CDR3 DNA reads TGTGCCATCAACGAGGCCAATGAGCAGTTCTTC.

This clonotype was counted a few times. This rearrangement joins TRBV15 to TRBJ2-7, with 8 bases aligning to TRBD1. Germline V gene lookup returns CDR1 LNHNV and CDR2 YYDKDF (reference sequence). The CDR3 is made up of 14 amino acids. V lost 4 bases and J lost 9; bases outside the gene matches: 11. The CDR3 bases are TGTGCCACCAGCAAAGACAGGACAGGGAGCGGGCAGTACTTC. It is translated as CATSKDRTGSGQYF.

This chain joins TRBV10-3 and TRBJ2-2; D is tentatively TRBD1 or TRBD2 (6 bases each). Germline V CDR1 and CDR2: ENHRY, SYGVKD. Trimming shortened V by 6 bases and J by 1 base, and 12 bases separated the two germline ends. The CDR3 is 15 amino acids. CDR3: CAIRRDTLNTGELFF. CDR3 coding DNA: TGTGCCATCAGGCGGGACACGCTGAACACCGGGGAGCTGTTTTTT.

Concerning this clonotype itself: The junction differs from germline at one of its ends, possibly a read error. J is TRBJ2-5 and V is TRBV7-9, with D perhaps being TRBD1 or TRBD2 (5 bases each). The V gene's germline CDR1 is SEHNR and CDR2 FQNEAQ (reference sequence). The CDR3 runs 13 residues. CDR3 sequence (DNA): TGTGCCAGCAGCTTCCCCGGGACCTACGAGCAGTCCTTC. Protein product: CASSFPGTYEQSF.